This T cell receptor beta chain was sequenced in a study of T cell responses to AZD1222 COVID-19 vaccine. Study findings and constraints: The study identified only six AZD1222 recipients as seropositive at baseline. Spike-specific TCRs gained breadth and depth after people received two AZD1222 doses.

Clones were read by immunoSEQ multiplex PCR, and TCRdb kept only the in-frame ones, dropping some. The repertoire holds fewer than 120,000 clones, with 70% to 90% as singletons. CDR3 length: 19 residues. In germline, CDR1 is SNHLY, CDR2 FYNNEI. V lost 4 bases to trimming and J lost 0 bases; unmatched junction nucleotides: 13. Second doses at about 4 or about 12 weeks were pooled. Turning to this clone: Its antigen remains unidentified.

The TCR comes from an adult who received the AZD1222 COVID-19 vaccine. The sample was peripheral blood, taken 28 days after the second AZD1222 dose. The chain employs TRBV2 and TRBJ2-3, with 10 bases matching TRBD2. CDR3 protein: CASSGRELAGYTSTDTQYF. The CDR3 coding sequence is TGTGCCAGCAGTGGGAGGGAACTAGCGGGATATACAAGCACAGATACGCAGTATTTT. Full variable domain (missing parts from reference TRBV2 and TRBJ2-3): EPEVTQTPSHQVTQMGQEVILRCVPISNHLYFYWYRQILGQKVEFLVSFYNNEISEKSEIFDDQFSVERPDGSNFTLKIRSTKLEDSAMYFCASSGRELAGYTSTDTQYFGPGTRLTVL.